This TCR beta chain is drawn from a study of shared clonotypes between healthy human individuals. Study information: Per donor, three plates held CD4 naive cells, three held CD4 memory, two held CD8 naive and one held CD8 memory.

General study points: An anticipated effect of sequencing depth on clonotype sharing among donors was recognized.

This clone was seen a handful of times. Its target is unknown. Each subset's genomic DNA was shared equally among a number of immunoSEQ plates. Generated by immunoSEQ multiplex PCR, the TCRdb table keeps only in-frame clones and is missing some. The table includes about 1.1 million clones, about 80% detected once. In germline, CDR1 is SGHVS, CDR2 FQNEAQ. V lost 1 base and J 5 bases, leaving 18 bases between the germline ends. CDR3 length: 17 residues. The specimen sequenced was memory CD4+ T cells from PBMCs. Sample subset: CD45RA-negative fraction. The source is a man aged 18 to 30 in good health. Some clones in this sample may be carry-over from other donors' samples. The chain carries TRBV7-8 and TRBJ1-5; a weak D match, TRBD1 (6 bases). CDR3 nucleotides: TGTGCCAGCAGCTTAGGGAGAGACAGGAGGGAGGATCAGCCCCAGCATTTT. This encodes CASSLGRDRREDQPQHF.